The next 11 T cell receptor beta chains were all read from a single sample in a study of OX40 agonist ivuxolimab in advanced cancers. The assay was immunoSEQ multiplex PCR, and TCRdb's table has in-frame clones only and misses some. The sample shows around 43,000 clones, roughly 90% of them seen only once. The sample in question was CD4+ or CD8+ T cells sorted from blood, obtained in a trial of the OX40 agonist ivuxolimab. The receptors derive from an adult with an advanced solid tumor such as melanoma, head and neck, liver or kidney cancer.

This clone was seen only once. This chain uses TRBV10-3 with TRBJ1-4, with D uncertain. CDR3 length: 14 residues. CDR1 is ENHRY, CDR2 SYGVKD, per germline. The V end lost 4 bases, the J end lost 8 bases, and 14 bases lay between the germline ends. CDR3 nucleotide sequence: TGTGCCATCAGTGGGGCTTTTGGCCCCGAAAAACTGTTTTTT. This translates into CAISGAFGPEKLFF.

This clone has just a few counts. V gene TRBV6-4 combines with J gene TRBJ2-1; 8 bases match TRBD2. The germline gives CDR1 MRHNA, CDR2 SNTAGT. This CDR3 has 15 residues. Unmatched junction bases numbered 15, after V lost 10 bases and J lost 7 bases. The DNA for the CDR3 is TGTGCCACACAAGCAAATAGCGGGGCAATGAATGAGCAGTTCTTC. Its protein is CATQANSGAMNEQFF.

The V call is TRBV4-1, the J call TRBJ1-3; D ambiguous. The CDR3 is 15 amino acids. V dropped 0 bases and J dropped 1 base, with 7 bases sitting between them. Germline CDR1 MGHRA, CDR2 YSYEKL. The CDR3: CASSQDRGSGNTIYF. The CDR3 region has the DNA TGCGCCAGCAGCCAAGATCGGGGTTCTGGAAACACCATATATTTT.

J is TRBJ1-1 and V is TRBV29-1; weak D call: TRBD1 (6 bases). Trimming pared 3 bases from V and 1 base from J, leaving 12 bases between. Looked up from germline, CDR1 is SQVTM and CDR2 is ANQGSEA. There are 14 residues in the CDR3. The CDR3 coding sequence is TGCAGCGTTGACCCAGGGACAAGGAACACTGAAGCTTTCTTT. Its protein product is CSVDPGTRNTEAFF. The full variable domain, in which reference TRBV29-1 and TRBJ1-1 provide the parts outside the CDR3, is SAVISQKPSRDICQRGTSLTIQCQVDSQVTMMFWYRQQPGQSLTLIATANQGSEATYESGFVIDKFPISRPNLTFSTLTVSNMSPEDSSIYLCSVDPGTRNTEAFFGQGTRLTVV.

This rearrangement joins TRBV27 to TRBJ2-5; 12 nucleotides align to TRBD2. Germline V gene sequence: CDR1 MNHEY, CDR2 SMNVEV (reference sequence). With 5 bases clipped from V and 4 bases from J, the junction kept 8 bases outside the gene matches. CDR3 length equals 16 residues. CDR3 in DNA: TGTGCCAGCAGTCCGCGACTAGCGGGGGATCGAGAGACCCAGTACTTC. Protein: CASSPRLAGDRETQYF.

By sample share, this clone is medium-sized. This chain connects TRBV2 to TRBJ2-1, with 8 bases lining up with TRBD1. Per the germline V gene, CDR1 is SNHLY and CDR2 is FYNNEI. The trim removed 7 bases at V and 1 base at J, leaving 9 bases unmatched. CDR3 length: 16 amino acids. CDR3 coding DNA: TGTGCCAGCAATTCCGACAGGGGCGTTTCCTACAATGAGCAGTTCTTC. Protein: CASNSDRGVSYNEQFF. The variable domain in full, completed from reference TRBV2 and TRBJ2-1, reads EPEVTQTPSHQVTQMGQEVILRCVPISNHLYFYWYRQILGQKVEFLVSFYNNEISEKSEIFDDQFSVERPDGSNFTLKIRSTKLEDSAMYFCASNSDRGVSYNEQFFGPGTRLTVL.

The rearrangement uses TRBV27 and TRBJ1-2; D remains ambiguous. Germline CDR1 MNHEY, CDR2 SMNVEV (reference sequence). The CDR3 spans 14 residues. V dropped 5 bases and J dropped 5 bases, with 15 bases sitting between them. The CDR3 reads CASSLSRFGYGYTF. CDR3 DNA sequence: TGTGCCAGCAGTCTCTCCCGATTTGGGTATGGCTACACCTTC.

The chain links TRBV18 to TRBJ2-1; D is perhaps TRBD1 (6 bases). Germline V gene data show CDR1 as KGHSH and CDR2 as LQKENI. Trimming left V 2 bases short and J 4 bases short, with 15 bases between. There are 16 residues in the CDR3. The CDR3 DNA is TGTGCCAGCTCACCATCTTCGAGTCAGGGGTACAATGAGCAGTTCTTC. Translating gives CASSPSSSQGYNEQFF.

This chain connects TRBV2 to TRBJ2-3; D possibly corresponds to TRBD2 (6 bases). The V gene's germline CDR1 is SNHLY and CDR2 FYNNEI. The CDR3 runs 15 residues. Between the trimmed V and J ends, which lost 11 bases and 5 bases, there was a span of 23 bases. The DNA of the CDR3 is TGTGCCGTACACCCTCTATCGGGGGAGAAAGATACGCAGTATTTT. Encoded protein: CAVHPLSGEKDTQYF.

The V and J genes are TRBV27 and TRBJ2-1; TRBD1 aligns across 10 bases. CDR3 length: 16 residues. Trimming took 5 bases from V and 0 from J; bases not matched to a gene: 4. Germline-derived CDR1 and CDR2 are MNHEY and SMNVEV (reference sequence). CDR3 coding DNA: TGTGCCAGCAGTGGACAGGGGGTAGACTCCTACAATGAGCAGTTCTTC. Protein sequence: CASSGQGVDSYNEQFF.

This chain joins TRBV4-1 and TRBJ2-4; 7 bases line up with TRBD1. Trimming took 5 bases from V and 5 from J; bases not matched to a gene: 6. This CDR3 has 14 residues. Germline-derived CDR1 and CDR2 are MGHRA and YSYEKL. As DNA, the CDR3 is TGCGCCAGCAGCACCCGACAGGGAGAAAACATTCAGTACTTC. This gives the protein CASSTRQGENIQYF.